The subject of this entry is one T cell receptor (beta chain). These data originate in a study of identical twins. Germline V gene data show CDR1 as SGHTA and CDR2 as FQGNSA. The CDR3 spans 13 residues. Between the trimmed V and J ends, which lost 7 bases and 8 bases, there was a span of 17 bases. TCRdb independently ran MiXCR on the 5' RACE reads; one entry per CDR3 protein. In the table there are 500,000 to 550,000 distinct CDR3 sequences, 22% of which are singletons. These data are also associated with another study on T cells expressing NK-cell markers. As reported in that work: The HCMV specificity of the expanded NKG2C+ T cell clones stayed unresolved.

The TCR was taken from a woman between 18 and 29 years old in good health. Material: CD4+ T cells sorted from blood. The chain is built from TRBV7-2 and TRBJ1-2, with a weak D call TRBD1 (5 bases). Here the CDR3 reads CASTWDPVVGYTF. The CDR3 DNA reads TGTGCCAGCACCTGGGACCCAGTGGTCGGCTACACCTTC.